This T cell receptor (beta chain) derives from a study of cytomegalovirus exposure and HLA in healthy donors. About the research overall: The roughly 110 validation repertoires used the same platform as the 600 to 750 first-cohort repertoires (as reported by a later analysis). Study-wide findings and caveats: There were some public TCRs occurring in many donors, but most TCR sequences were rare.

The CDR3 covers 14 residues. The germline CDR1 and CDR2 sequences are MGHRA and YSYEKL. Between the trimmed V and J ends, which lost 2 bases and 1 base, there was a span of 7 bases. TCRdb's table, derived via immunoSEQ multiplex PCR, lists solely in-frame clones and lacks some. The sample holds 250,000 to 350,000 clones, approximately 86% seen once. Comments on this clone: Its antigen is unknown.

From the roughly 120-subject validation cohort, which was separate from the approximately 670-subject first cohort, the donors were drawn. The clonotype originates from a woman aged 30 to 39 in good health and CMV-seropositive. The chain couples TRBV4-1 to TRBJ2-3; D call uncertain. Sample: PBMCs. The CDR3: CASSQSLGTDTQYF. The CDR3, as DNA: TGCGCCAGCAGCCAATCCTTGGGCACAGATACGCAGTATTTT.